Given below is one T cell receptor beta chain in context. PCR amplification relied on 60 Vbeta primers (plus 13 Jbeta primers). Generated by immunoSEQ multiplex PCR, the TCRdb table keeps only in-frame clones and is missing some. The sample contains around 120,000 clones, approximately 81% of which appear only once. The germline gives CDR1 MNHNS, CDR2 SASEGT. Trimming took 8 bases from V and 4 from J; bases not matched to a gene: 9. The CDR3 runs to 14 residues. The data are from a study of cytomegalovirus exposure and HLA in healthy donors. Sequenced sample: PBMCs. The chain links TRBV6-1 to TRBJ1-2; 8 positions match TRBD1. This clonotype was obtained from a man younger than 40 in good health and CMV-seropositive. CDR3 protein: CASARTGTLYGYTF. The CDR3 DNA follows: TGTGCCAGCGCCCGGACAGGGACGCTCTATGGCTACACCTTC.